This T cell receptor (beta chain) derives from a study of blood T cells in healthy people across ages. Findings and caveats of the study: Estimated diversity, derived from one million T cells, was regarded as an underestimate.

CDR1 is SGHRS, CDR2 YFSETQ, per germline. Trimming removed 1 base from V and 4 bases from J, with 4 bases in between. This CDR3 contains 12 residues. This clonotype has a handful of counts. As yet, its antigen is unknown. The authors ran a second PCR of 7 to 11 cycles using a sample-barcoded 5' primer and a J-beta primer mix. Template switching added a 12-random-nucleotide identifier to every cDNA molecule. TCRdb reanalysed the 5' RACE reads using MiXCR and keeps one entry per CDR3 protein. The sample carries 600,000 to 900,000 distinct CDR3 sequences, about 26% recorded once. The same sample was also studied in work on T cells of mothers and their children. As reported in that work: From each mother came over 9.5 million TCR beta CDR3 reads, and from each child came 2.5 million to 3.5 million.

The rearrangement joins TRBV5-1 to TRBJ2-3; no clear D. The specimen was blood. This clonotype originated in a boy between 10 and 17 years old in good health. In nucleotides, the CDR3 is TGCGCCAGCAGCTTGTTTTCAGATACGCAGTATTTT. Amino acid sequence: CASSLFSDTQYF.